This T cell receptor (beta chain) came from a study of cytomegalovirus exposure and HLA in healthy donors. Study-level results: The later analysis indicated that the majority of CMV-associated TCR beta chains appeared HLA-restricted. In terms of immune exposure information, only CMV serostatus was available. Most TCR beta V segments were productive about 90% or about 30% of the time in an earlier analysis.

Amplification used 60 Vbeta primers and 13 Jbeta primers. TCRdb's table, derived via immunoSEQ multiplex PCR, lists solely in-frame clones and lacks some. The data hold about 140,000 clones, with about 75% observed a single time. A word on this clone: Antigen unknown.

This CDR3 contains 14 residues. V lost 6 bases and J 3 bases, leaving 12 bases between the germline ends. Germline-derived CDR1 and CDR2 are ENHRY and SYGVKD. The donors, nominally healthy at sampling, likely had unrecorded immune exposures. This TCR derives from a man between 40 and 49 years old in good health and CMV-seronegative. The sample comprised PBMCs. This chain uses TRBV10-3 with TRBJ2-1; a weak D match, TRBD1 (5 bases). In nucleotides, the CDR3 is TGTGCCATCAGATCAGGGAACAACTACAATGAGCAGTTCTTC. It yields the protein CAIRSGNNYNEQFF.